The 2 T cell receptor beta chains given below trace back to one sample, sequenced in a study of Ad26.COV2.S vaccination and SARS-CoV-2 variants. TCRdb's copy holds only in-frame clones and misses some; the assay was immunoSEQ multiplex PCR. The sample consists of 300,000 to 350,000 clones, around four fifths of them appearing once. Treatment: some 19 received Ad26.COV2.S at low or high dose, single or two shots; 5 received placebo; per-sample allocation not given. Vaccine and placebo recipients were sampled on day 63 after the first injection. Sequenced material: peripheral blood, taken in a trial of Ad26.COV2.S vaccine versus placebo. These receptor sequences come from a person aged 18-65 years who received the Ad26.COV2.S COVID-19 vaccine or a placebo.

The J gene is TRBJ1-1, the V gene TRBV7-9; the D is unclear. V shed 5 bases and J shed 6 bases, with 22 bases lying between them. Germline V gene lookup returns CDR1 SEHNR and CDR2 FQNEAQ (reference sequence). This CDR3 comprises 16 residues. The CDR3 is CASSPTRSLGWAEAFF. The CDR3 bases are TGTGCCAGCAGCCCAACACGCAGCCTGGGGTGGGCTGAAGCTTTCTTT.

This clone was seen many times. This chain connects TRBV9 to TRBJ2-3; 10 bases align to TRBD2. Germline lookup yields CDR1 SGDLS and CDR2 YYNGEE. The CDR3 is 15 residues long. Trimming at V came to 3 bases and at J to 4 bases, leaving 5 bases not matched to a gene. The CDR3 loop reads CASSESGGAADTQYF. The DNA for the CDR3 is TGTGCCAGCAGCGAGAGCGGGGGGGCAGCAGATACGCAGTATTTT.